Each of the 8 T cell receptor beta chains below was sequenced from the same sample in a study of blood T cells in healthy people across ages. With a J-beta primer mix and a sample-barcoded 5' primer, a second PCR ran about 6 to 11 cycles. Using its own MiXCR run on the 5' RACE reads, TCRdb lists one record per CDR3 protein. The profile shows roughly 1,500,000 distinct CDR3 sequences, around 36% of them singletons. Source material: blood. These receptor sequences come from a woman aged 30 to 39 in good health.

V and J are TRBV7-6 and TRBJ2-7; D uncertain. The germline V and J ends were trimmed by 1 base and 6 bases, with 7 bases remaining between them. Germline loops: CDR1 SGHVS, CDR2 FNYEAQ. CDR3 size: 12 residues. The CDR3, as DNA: TGTGCCAGCAGCTTAGAAGAGGTCGAGCAGTACTTC. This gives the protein CASSLEEVEQYF. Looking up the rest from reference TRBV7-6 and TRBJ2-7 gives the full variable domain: GAGVSQSPRYKVTKRGQDVALRCDPISGHVSLYWYRQALGQGPEFLTYFNYEAQQDKSGLPNDRFSAERPEGSISTLTIQRTEQRDSAMYRCASSLEEVEQYFGPGTRLTVT.

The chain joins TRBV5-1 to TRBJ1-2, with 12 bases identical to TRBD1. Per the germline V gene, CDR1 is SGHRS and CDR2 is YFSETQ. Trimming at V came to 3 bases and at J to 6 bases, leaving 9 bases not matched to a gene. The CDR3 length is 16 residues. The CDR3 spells CASSWIGTGGVDGYTF. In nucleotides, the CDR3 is TGCGCCAGCAGCTGGATCGGGACAGGGGGCGTGGATGGCTACACCTTC.

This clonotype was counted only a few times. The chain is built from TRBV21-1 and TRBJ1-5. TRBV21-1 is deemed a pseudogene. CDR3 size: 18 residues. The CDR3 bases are TGTGCCAGCAGCAAAGCGCTAGGCAGGAACGAGAGCAATCAGCCCCAGCATTTT. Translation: CASSKALGRNESNQPQHF.

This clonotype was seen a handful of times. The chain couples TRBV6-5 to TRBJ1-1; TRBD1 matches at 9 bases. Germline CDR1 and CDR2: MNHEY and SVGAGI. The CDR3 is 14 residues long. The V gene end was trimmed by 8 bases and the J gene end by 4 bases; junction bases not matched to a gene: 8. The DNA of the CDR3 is TGTGCCAGCGGCCGGGGACAGGGTTTCACTGAAGCTTTCTTT. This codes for CASGRGQGFTEAFF.

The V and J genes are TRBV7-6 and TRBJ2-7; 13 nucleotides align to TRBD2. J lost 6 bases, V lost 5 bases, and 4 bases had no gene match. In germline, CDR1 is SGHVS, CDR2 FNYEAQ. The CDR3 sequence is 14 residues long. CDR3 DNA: TGTGCCAGCAGCATTCGGACTAGCGGGAGCGAGCAGTACTTC. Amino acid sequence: CASSIRTSGSEQYF.

CDR3 in DNA: TGTGCCAGCAGCCCCCCGGGACTCCTTGGGGAGCGATACGAGCAGTACTTC. This translates into CASSPPGLLGERYEQYF. V and J are TRBV7-6 and TRBJ2-7, with D tentatively TRBD2 (6 bases). The CDR3 contains 17 residues. The V end lost 5 bases, the J end lost 4 bases, and 24 bases lay between the germline ends. Germline V gives CDR1 SGHVS, CDR2 FNYEAQ.

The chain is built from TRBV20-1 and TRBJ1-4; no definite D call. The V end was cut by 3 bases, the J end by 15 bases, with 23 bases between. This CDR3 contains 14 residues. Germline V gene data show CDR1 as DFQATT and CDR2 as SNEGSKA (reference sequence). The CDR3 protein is CSARVTFSPGGVFF. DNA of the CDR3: TGCAGTGCTAGGGTGACCTTCTCTCCGGGCGGGGTGTTTTTT.

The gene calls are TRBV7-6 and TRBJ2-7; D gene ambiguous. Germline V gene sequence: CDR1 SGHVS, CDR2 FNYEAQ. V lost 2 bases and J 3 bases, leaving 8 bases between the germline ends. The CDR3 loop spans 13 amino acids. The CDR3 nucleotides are TGTGCCAGCAGCTTAATGGGGATCTACGAGCAGTACTTC. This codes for CASSLMGIYEQYF.